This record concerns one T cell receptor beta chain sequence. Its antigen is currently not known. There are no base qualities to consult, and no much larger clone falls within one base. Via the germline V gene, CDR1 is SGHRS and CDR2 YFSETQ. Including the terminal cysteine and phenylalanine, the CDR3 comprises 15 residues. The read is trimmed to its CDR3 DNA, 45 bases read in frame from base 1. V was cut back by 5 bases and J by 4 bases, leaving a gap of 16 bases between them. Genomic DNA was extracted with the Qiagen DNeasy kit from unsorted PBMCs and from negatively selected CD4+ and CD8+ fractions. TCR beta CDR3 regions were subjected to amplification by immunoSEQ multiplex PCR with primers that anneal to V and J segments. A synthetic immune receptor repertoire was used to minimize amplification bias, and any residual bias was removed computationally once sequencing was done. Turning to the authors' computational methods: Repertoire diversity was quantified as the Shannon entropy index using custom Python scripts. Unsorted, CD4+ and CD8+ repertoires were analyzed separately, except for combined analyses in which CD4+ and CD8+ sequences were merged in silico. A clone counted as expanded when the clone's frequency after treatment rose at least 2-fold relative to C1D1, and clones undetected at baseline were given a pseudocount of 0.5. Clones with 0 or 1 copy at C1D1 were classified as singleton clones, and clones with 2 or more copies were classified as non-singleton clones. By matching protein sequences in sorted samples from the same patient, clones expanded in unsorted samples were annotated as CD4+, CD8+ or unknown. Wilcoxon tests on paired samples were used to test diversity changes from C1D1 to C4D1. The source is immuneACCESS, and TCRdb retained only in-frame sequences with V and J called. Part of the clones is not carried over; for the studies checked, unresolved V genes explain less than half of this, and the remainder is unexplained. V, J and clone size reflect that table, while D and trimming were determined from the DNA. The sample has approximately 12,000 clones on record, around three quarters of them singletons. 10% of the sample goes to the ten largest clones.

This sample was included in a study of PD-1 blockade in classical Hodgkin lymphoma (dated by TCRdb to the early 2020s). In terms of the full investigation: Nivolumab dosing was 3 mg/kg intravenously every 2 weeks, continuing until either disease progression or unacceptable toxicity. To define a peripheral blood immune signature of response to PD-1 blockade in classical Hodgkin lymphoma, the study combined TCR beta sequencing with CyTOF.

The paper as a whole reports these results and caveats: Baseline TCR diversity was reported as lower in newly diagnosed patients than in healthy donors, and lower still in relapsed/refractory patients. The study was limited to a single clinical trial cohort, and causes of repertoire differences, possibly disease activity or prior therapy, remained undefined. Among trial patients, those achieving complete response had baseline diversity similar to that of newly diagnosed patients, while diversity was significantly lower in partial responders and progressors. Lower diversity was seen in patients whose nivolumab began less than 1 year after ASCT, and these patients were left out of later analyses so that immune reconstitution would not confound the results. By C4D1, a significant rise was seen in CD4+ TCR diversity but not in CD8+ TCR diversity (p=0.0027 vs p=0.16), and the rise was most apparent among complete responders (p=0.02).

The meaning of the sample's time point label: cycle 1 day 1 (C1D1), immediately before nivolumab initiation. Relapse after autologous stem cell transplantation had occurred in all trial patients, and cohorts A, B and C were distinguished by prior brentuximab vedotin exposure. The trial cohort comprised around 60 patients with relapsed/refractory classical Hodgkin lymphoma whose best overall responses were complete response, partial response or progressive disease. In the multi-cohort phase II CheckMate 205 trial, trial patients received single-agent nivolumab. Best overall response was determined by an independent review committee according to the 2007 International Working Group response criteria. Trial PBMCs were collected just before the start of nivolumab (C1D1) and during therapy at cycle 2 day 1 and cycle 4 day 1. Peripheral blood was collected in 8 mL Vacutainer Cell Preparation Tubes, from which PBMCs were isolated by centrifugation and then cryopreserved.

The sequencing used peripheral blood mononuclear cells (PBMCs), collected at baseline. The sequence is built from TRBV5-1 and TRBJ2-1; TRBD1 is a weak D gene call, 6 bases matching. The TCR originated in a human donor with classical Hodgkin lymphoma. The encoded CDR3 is CASSPQGPIYNEQFF. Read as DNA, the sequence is TGCGCCAGCAGTCCACAGGGCCCGATTTACAATGAGCAGTTCTTC.